This T cell receptor beta chain was identified during a study of monozygotic twins with inflammatory bowel disease (dated by TCRdb to between 2018 and 2021). Notes on the research overall: The full study comprised approximately 28 monozygotic twin pairs: nine German pairs (four IBD-concordant, five IBD-discordant) and 19 IBD-discordant Danish pairs. Within discordant pairs, disease-associated traits were sought mainly by comparing IBD patients with their genetically identical healthy co-twins. Each individual had, on average, about 151 000 unique TCRalpha sequences and 181 000 unique TCRbeta sequences available for analysis. What the work shows at the level of the full study, not this receptor alone: No single strong signal or clonotype linked to IBD turned up in the results, so the idea that one exists was not supported. Differing immunosuppressive treatments among patients may have added background noise and inter-individual variability to the repertoires. Compared with healthy twins, IBD patients shared fewer clonotypes with other individuals, and the difference was most pronounced in patients with signs of disease activity. The analysis was unable to tell apart different T cell subtypes. Concordant and discordant twins showed no difference in repertoire similarity, possibly because of limited statistical power. TCRbeta repertoire diversity, by inverse Simpson index, was decreased in IBD patients compared with their healthy co-twins.

Turning to this clonotype: Its cognate antigen has yet to be identified.

The CDR3 runs 17 amino acids, cysteine and phenylalanine included. The record lacks a DNA sequence. From the germline V gene, CDR1 is SGHRS and CDR2 is YFSETQ. Library prep was done by 5' RACE. For each TCR library, approximately 3.5 ug of total RNA was used. cDNA was synthesized with SMARTScribe reverse transcriptase in eight separate reactions per sample. Unique molecular identifiers containing a 6-nucleotide sample barcode were introduced through template switching during cDNA synthesis. TCRalpha and TCRbeta cDNA was amplified in two nested PCRs of approximately 17 and 9 cycles, and bead purification was carried out after each PCR. Before amplification, the cDNA was treated with uracil DNA-glycosylase and purified using the QIAquick PCR purification kit. In the second PCR, Illumina TruSeq-compatible adapters and sample-specific barcodes were added. TapeStation and Qubit were used to check library quality and concentration, and 4 to 6.5 ng of each library went into the pool. Pooled libraries were sequenced on an Illumina HiSeq2500 single-index Rapid Run with 2 x 100 bp reads and custom sequencing primers. For the original study's pipeline: UMI-based consensus assembly with MiGEC version 1.2.6 was used to correct PCR and sequencing errors. MiXCR version 2.1.1 was used for V(D)J alignment, clonotype assembly and CDR3 extraction. Normalisation of gene usage, clonotype sharing and MAIT/NKT TCR abundance was achieved by analysing the top 1000, 10 000 and 20 000 clonotypes per sample. Diversity was computed as the inverse Simpson index with the vegan R package after downsampling to 27 000 UMIs. Paired Mann-Whitney U tests were applied to discordant twin pairs, with Benjamini-Hochberg correction for multiple testing. The reads underwent TCRdb reprocessing, giving one record for each CDR3 protein sequence and no DNA. TCRdb's processing, not the authors' own work, is the source of the V and J calls. The sample table holds roughly 330,000 distinct CDR3 sequences. The top ten hold under 2.5% of the sample.

From each donor, an approximately 2.6 ml peripheral blood sample was collected into PAXgene tubes and kept at -80 degrees C. Total RNA was isolated from whole blood with the PAXgene blood miRNA kit on an automated QIAcube, without T cell sorting. Deep TCRalpha and TCRbeta repertoire profiling with unique molecular barcoding was performed on peripheral blood of monozygotic twin pairs concordant or discordant for inflammatory bowel disease. Smoking habits were recorded for all twin pairs, and individuals were classified as current, former or never smokers. The rearranged segments are TRBV5-1 and TRBJ2-2; the TCRdb call, TRBD2, lacks DNA for checking. The origin of this receptor is a human donor with ulcerative colitis or Crohn's disease, or a healthy co-twin of an affected twin (not recorded which). Sample: blood. The CDR3 amino acid sequence is: CASSLGAALGNTGELFF.